Ten or more counts support the clone carrying this T cell receptor beta chain. Its antigen remains unidentified. The TCR beta profiling, which covered VDJ combination and CDR3 sequence, was carried out using genomic DNA as the template. One entry per CDR3 protein, called by TCRdb with MiXCR from the reads. The data show 210,000 or so distinct CDR3 sequences, under 50% seen once. Trimming took 1 base from V and 1 from J, leaving 9 bases between them. This CDR3 is 15 amino acids long. In germline, CDR1 is LNHDA, CDR2 SQIVND (reference sequence). Patients chosen for sequencing had CD8+CD57+ cells that had expanded, as shown by flow cytometry. Everyone among the patients had severe acquired aplastic anemia. The record originates from a study of CD8+CD57+ T cells in acquired aplastic anemia. Study findings and constraints: Levels of CD8+ Simpson's diversity were not significantly distinct in patients versus controls. Overlapping CD8+ CDR3 repertoires of patients and controls contained around 31 shared sequences.

The rearrangement joins TRBV19 to TRBJ2-3; no clear D gene. The receptor comes from a human donor with aplastic anemia. Sequencing was done on a sample of sorted CD4+, CD8+, or CD8+CD57+ T cells (not recorded which) from PBMCs. In DNA form, the CDR3 reads TGTGCCAGTAGTATAGCTAGAGTCGGCACAGATACGCAGTATTTT. Its translation is CASSIARVGTDTQYF.